These 13 T cell receptor beta chains originate from one sample sequenced in a study of T cells in Graves' hyperthyroidism and ophthalmopathy. The CDR3 regions of TCR beta were amplified from RNA transcripts. When the TCR CDR3 underwent first-round RT-PCR, the HTBI primer set was used. From the multiplex PCR reads, TCRdb called clonotypes with MiXCR, one entry per CDR3 protein. The sample includes 450,000 to 650,000 distinct CDR3 sequences, less than 25% seen only once; the top ten take approximately 26%. The sample comprised blood. The receptors derive from a man younger than 35 with Graves' hyperthyroidism.

The chain combines TRBV6-2 or TRBV6-3 with TRBJ2-2; 9 bases align to TRBD2. Germline V gives CDR1 MNHEY, CDR2 SVGEGT. The CDR3 has 17 amino acids. Losses at the gene ends were 6 bases for V and 5 bases for J; bases not matched to a gene: 13. CDR3 in amino acids: CASRLFHSGRSTGELFF. The CDR3 nucleotides read TGTGCCAGCAGACTGTTTCATAGCGGGAGATCGACCGGGGAGCTGTTTTTT.

This clonotype was picked up many times. The V and J genes are TRBV2 and TRBJ1-5; D is ambiguous. The CDR3 loop spans 13 amino acids. The germline V and J ends were trimmed by 8 bases and 2 bases, with 10 bases remaining between them. Germline CDR1 SNHLY, CDR2 FYNNEI. The CDR3 loop is CASADAGNQPQHF. The DNA for the CDR3 is TGTGCCAGCGCCGACGCGGGCAATCAGCCCCAGCATTTT. The variable domain in full, with the rest retrieved from reference TRBV2 and TRBJ1-5, is EPEVTQTPSHQVTQMGQEVILRCVPISNHLYFYWYRQILGQKVEFLVSFYNNEISEKSEIFDDQFSVERPDGSNFTLKIRSTKLEDSAMYFCASADAGNQPQHFGDGTRLSIL.

This clonotype appeared many times. The chain employs TRBV24-1 and TRBJ1-5; D gene uncertain. CDR1 KGHDR and CDR2 SFDVKD come from the germline V gene. The CDR3 is made up of 17 amino acids. V was clipped by 3 bases and J by 3 bases, with 17 bases between them. The chain's CDR3 is CATSDPLGGESNQPQHF. CDR3 sequence (DNA): TGTGCCACCAGTGATCCTCTAGGCGGGGAGTCCAATCAGCCCCAGCATTTT.

There are many counts of this clonotype. The chain carries TRBV27 and TRBJ2-7; D possibly matches TRBD1 or TRBD2 (5 bases each). Per the germline V gene, CDR1 is MNHEY and CDR2 is SMNVEV (reference sequence). The CDR3 is made up of 14 amino acids. The ends were cut back, 7 bases at V and 7 bases at J, with 20 bases in the middle. The chain's CDR3 is CASNQGSSRGEQYF. CDR3 in DNA: TGTGCCAGCAATCAGGGATCCTCTCGGGGAGAGCAGTACTTC.

In this sample, this clonotype turned up many times. The chain is built from TRBV7-8 and TRBJ2-5, with 7 nucleotides matching TRBD2. The CDR3 sequence is 16 residues long. V shed 4 bases and J 3 bases; nucleotides not matched to a gene: 11. Germline-derived CDR1 and CDR2 are SGHVS and FQNEAQ. The DNA of the CDR3 is TGTGCCAGCAGCTCCCTCTTGGAGCGGGATGAAGAGACCCAGTACTTC. As protein: CASSSLLERDEETQYF.

Note on this clonotype: A much larger clone differs from this one at a single base, so this may be a read error. This chain uses TRBV19 with TRBJ1-5, with a weak D call TRBD1 (5 bases). This CDR3 is built from 13 residues. V dropped 5 bases and J dropped 3 bases, with 8 bases sitting between them. Germline-derived CDR1 and CDR2 are LNHDA and SQIVND (reference sequence). In DNA form, the CDR3 reads TGTGCCAGTAGTCGACAGATCAATCAGCCCCAGCATTTT. Protein: CASSRQINQPQHF.

This clonotype was counted ten times or more. The chain uses TRBV9 and TRBJ1-1; D may be TRBD1 (6 bases). This CDR3 region has 15 residues. V gave up 4 bases and J gave up 4 bases, with 17 bases separating them. The germline V gene encodes CDR1 SGDLS and CDR2 YYNGEE. Here the CDR3 reads CASSPRTDAGTEAFF. In DNA, the CDR3 is TGTGCCAGCAGCCCGAGGACAGATGCGGGCACTGAAGCTTTCTTT.

This clonotype was seen just once. The rearrangement joins TRBV6-2 or TRBV6-3 to TRBJ1-1; D unclear. The CDR3 length is 12 residues. CDR1 is MNHEY, CDR2 SVGEGT, per germline. V lost 2 bases to trimming and J lost 5 bases, with 6 bases between them. This CDR3 reads CASSYTITEAFF. The CDR3 DNA reads as TGTGCCAGCAGTTACACCATAACTGAAGCTTTCTTT.

This chain joins TRBV12-3 or TRBV12-4 and TRBJ1-6, with 9 bases lining up with TRBD1. V trimming: 3 bases; J trimming: 7 bases; junction bases outside the gene matches: 4. The CDR3 loop spans 15 amino acids. The CDR3 spells CASSFRTGANSPLHF. The CDR3, as DNA: TGTGCCAGCAGTTTCAGGACAGGGGCGAATTCACCCCTCCACTTT.

This clonotype was observed many times. The chain couples TRBV19 to TRBJ2-5; 8 bases are a match to TRBD1. J lost 4 bases, V lost 10 bases, and 8 bases had no gene match. The CDR3 consists of 13 residues. Germline V lookup: CDR1 LNHDA, CDR2 SQIVND (reference sequence). The CDR3, as DNA: TGTGCCACCTTGGGACAGGTGGGAGAGACCCAGTACTTC. Encoded protein: CATLGQVGETQYF.

This clonotype has ten or more counts. The chain couples TRBV25-1 to TRBJ1-5, with no clear D. There are 14 residues in the CDR3. Trimming left V 3 bases short and J 5 bases short, with 11 bases between. CDR1 is MGHDK, CDR2 SYGVNS, per germline. This CDR3 reads CASSEQGSDQPQHF. CDR3 DNA: TGTGCCAGCAGTGAGCAAGGGAGTGATCAGCCCCAGCATTTT.

This clonotype was recorded many times. This rearrangement joins TRBV20-1 to TRBJ2-5; unclear D gene. V dropped 7 bases and J dropped 5 bases, with 17 bases sitting between them. This CDR3 has 13 amino acids. Germline CDR1 DFQATT, CDR2 SNEGSKA (reference sequence). CDR3 sequence reads: CSGMPPTVETQYF. In DNA form, the CDR3 reads TGCAGTGGCATGCCGCCTACAGTGGAGACCCAGTACTTC.

This clonotype was counted ten times or more. The genes are TRBV29-1 and TRBJ1-2; perhaps TRBD1 as D (6 bases). Germline V CDR1 and CDR2: SQVTM, ANQGSEA. The CDR3 totals 15 residues. V was shortened by 5 bases and J by 2 bases, with 18 bases between the two germline ends. The DNA of the CDR3 is TGCAGCGTTTTCCGAACGAGTACAGGGAACTATGGCTACACCTTC. The encoded protein is CSVFRTSTGNYGYTF. The full variable domain, completed using reference TRBV29-1 and TRBJ1-2, is SAVISQKPSRDICQRGTSLTIQCQVDSQVTMMFWYRQQPGQSLTLIATANQGSEATYESGFVIDKFPISRPNLTFSTLTVSNMSPEDSSIYLCSVFRTSTGNYGYTFGSGTRLTVV.